The rows below give T cell receptor beta chains drawn from one sample of a study of blood T cell repertoires in COVID-19. Using immunoSEQ multiplex PCR, the repertoire was profiled, and TCRdb retains in-frame clones only, with some absent. Of tens of thousands of clones listed, around 86% were seen once; the top ten hold roughly 14%. Material for sequencing was peripheral blood. The receptor set was obtained from a human donor in a cohort sampled during active COVID-19. The CDR3 runs from the conserved cysteine through the conserved F or W. The D gene is left open where the match is weak. For some rows the clone size is stated as once, few or many, or as a class when expanded; others skip it.

-,TRBV7-2,TRBJ1-2,-,CASSSVERVDYTF,TGTGCCAGCAGCTCTGTTGAACGAGTTGACTACACCTTC
-,TRBV19,TRBJ1-2,-,CASTDRESYGYTF,TGTGCCAGTACCGATCGGGAGAGCTATGGCTACACCTTC
TRBD1,TRBV6-5,TRBJ2-5,-,CASRGTDIQETQYF,TGTGCCAGCAGAGGGACAGATATCCAAGAGACCCAGTACTTC
-,TRBV14,TRBJ2-7,-,CASSQDGNRVREQYF,TGTGCCAGCAGCCAAGATGGAAACAGGGTAAGGGAGCAGTACTTC
-,TRBV5-6,TRBJ2-4,-,CASSLGRGKNIQYF,TGTGCCAGCAGCTTGGGTAGGGGGAAAAACATTCAGTACTTC
TRBD1,TRBV30,TRBJ2-2,once,CAWDRGQGATGELFF,TGTGCCTGGGACCGGGGACAGGGGGCAACCGGGGAGCTGTTTTTT
-,TRBV28,TRBJ1-1,-,CASSLSAGRNTEAFF,TGTGCCAGCAGTTTATCGGCAGGGCGGAACACTGAAGCTTTCTTT
-,TRBV29-1,TRBJ1-1,-,CSWGGGGTEAFF,TGCAGCTGGGGAGGGGGAGGCACTGAAGCTTTCTTT
TRBD1,TRBV11-2,TRBJ2-5,-,CASRLTGVETQYF,TGTGCCAGCAGATTAACAGGGGTGGAGACCCAGTACTTC
TRBD1,TRBV2,TRBJ2-3,few,CASSPDRGMTDTQYF,TGTGCCAGCAGTCCGGACAGGGGAATGACAGATACGCAGTATTTT
-,TRBV10-3,TRBJ2-1,-,CAISVLAYNEQFF,TGTGCCATCAGTGTTCTAGCCTACAATGAGCAGTTCTTC
TRBD2,TRBV12-5,TRBJ2-2,-,CASGFSGPYTGELFF,TGTGCTAGTGGTTTTAGCGGGCCCTACACCGGGGAGCTGTTTTTT
-,TRBV5-8,TRBJ1-2,-,CASSHGQSYGYTF,TGTGCCAGCAGCCACGGACAGAGCTATGGCTACACCTTC
TRBD1,TRBV19,TRBJ2-7,-,CASSTTGETAYEQYF,TGTGCCAGTAGTACAACAGGGGAGACTGCCTACGAGCAGTACTTC
TRBD2,TRBV5-4,TRBJ2-7,-,CASSLGRGVSYEQYF,TGTGCCAGCAGCCTCGGGCGGGGGGTCTCCTACGAGCAGTACTTC
-,TRBV21-1,TRBJ2-7,-,CASSKVGRDRASYEQYF,TGTGCCAGCAGCAAAGTGGGTCGGGACAGGGCCTCCTACGAGCAGTACTTC
-,TRBV19,TRBJ1-1,once,CASRWRNLMNTEAFF,TGTGCCAGTAGATGGAGGAACCTTATGAACACTGAAGCTTTCTTT
-,TRBV18,TRBJ2-2,-,CASSPSLRRSTGELFF,TGTGCCAGCTCACCATCGTTAAGGAGGAGCACCGGGGAGCTGTTTTTT
TRBD2,TRBV24-1,TRBJ2-1,-,CATSAFRSTGGYEQFF,TGTGCCACCAGTGCATTTCGGTCCACGGGGGGTTATGAGCAGTTCTTC
-,TRBV25-1,TRBJ1-5,-,CASSVGGPNQPQHF,TGTGCCAGCAGTGTGGGAGGGCCTAATCAGCCCCAGCATTTT
-,TRBV3-1/TRBV3-2,TRBJ1-6,-,CASSQVSQNNSPLHF,TGTGCCAGCAGCCAAGTTTCACAGAACAATTCACCCCTCCACTTT
TRBD2,TRBV7-9,TRBJ2-1,-,CASSPGTRVEQFF,TGTGCCAGCAGCCCAGGGACTAGGGTTGAGCAGTTCTTC
-,TRBV24-1,TRBJ2-1,-,CATSAGGSSYNEQFF,TGTGCCACCAGTGCCGGAGGTAGCTCCTACAATGAGCAGTTCTTC
-,TRBV6-6,TRBJ1-2,many,CASSIQASYGYTF,TGTGCCAGCAGCATCCAGGCCTCATATGGCTACACCTTC
TRBD1,TRBV3-1/TRBV3-2,TRBJ2-7,-,CASSEEDRGRVGDSYEQYF,TGTGCCAGCAGCGAAGAGGACAGGGGGCGCGTTGGGGACTCCTACGAGCAGTACTTC
TRBD2,TRBV28,TRBJ2-3,-,CASSLFSPGTSGTDTQYF,TGTGCCAGCAGTTTATTTTCCCCCGGGACTAGCGGCACAGATACGCAGTATTTT
TRBD2,TRBV5-4,TRBJ2-5,-,CASSYGLAGGPVETQYF,TGTGCCAGCAGCTACGGACTAGCGGGGGGGCCCGTCGAGACCCAGTACTTC
TRBD1,TRBV6-2/TRBV6-3,TRBJ1-6,-,CASSSPGTGTSPLHF,TGTGCCAGCAGCAGCCCCGGGACAGGGACTTCACCCCTCCACTTT
TRBD1,TRBV3-1/TRBV3-2,TRBJ1-2,-,CASTRTGAYGYTF,TGTGCCAGCACCCGGACAGGGGCCTATGGCTACACCTTC
TRBD2,TRBV3-1/TRBV3-2,TRBJ2-7,-,CASSRKREGAYEQYF,TGTGCCAGCAGCCGCAAGCGGGAGGGTGCCTACGAGCAGTACTTC
TRBD2,TRBV3-1/TRBV3-2,TRBJ2-1,-,CASSQGLATSGGQFF,TGTGCCAGCAGCCAGGGACTAGCGACCTCCGGTGGGCAGTTCTTC
-,TRBV4-1,TRBJ1-5,few,CASSHATGTKNQPQHF,TGCGCCAGCAGCCACGCCACCGGGACAAAGAATCAGCCCCAGCATTTT
TRBD2,TRBV4-3,TRBJ2-3,-,CASSQGVNGGSLTDTQYF,TGCGCCAGCAGCCAAGGAGTGAACGGGGGGTCGCTCACAGATACGCAGTATTTT
TRBD2,TRBV7-2,TRBJ2-3,-,CASSLEGTSVDTQYF,TGTGCCAGCAGCTTAGAGGGGACTAGCGTGGATACGCAGTATTTT
TRBD2,TRBV2,TRBJ2-7,-,CASTRLAGGIASTYEQYF,TGTGCCAGCACTAGACTAGCGGGAGGCATAGCATCCACCTACGAGCAGTACTTC
-,TRBV19,TRBJ2-2,-,CASSISTENTGELFF,TGTGCCAGTAGTATATCGACAGAGAACACCGGGGAGCTGTTTTTT
TRBD1,TRBV10-3,TRBJ2-7,-,CAIRGDSYEQYF,TGTGCCATCAGGGGGGACAGCTACGAGCAGTACTTC
-,TRBV29-1,TRBJ2-7,-,CSVRAGAGRTEQYF,TGCAGCGTTCGAGCTGGGGCAGGACGGACGGAGCAGTACTTC
TRBD2,TRBV6-1,TRBJ2-7,few,CASSEGRTSGGYEQYF,TGTGCCAGCAGTGAGGGGAGGACTAGCGGGGGCTACGAGCAGTACTTC
TRBD2,TRBV3-1/TRBV3-2,TRBJ2-7,-,CASSQEGRGGYF,TGTGCCAGCAGCCAAGAAGGCCGGGGGGGGTACTTC
-,TRBV5-1,TRBJ1-6,once,CASSSGGPPNNSPLHF,TGCGCCAGCAGCTCAGGAGGCCCCCCTAATAATTCACCCCTCCACTTT
-,TRBV4-1,TRBJ2-2,-,CASSQGNSVNTGELFF,TGCGCCAGCAGCCAAGGAAATAGCGTAAACACCGGGGAGCTGTTTTTT
-,TRBV7-6,TRBJ1-1,-,CASSLVGAGAFF,TGTGCCAGCAGCTTAGTGGGAGCGGGAGCTTTCTTT
TRBD2,TRBV7-9,TRBJ2-7,once,CASSSQQVYSGSYEQYF,TGTGCCAGCAGCTCACAGCAAGTTTATAGCGGGAGCTACGAGCAGTACTTC
-,TRBV6-5,TRBJ1-1,once,CASRIVRRGNTEAFF,TGTGCCAGCAGAATTGTCAGGAGGGGGAACACTGAAGCTTTCTTT
TRBD2,TRBV19,TRBJ2-1,-,CASTSSGNSYNEQFF,TGTGCCAGTACCTCTAGCGGAAACTCCTACAATGAGCAGTTCTTC
TRBD2,TRBV19,TRBJ2-1,once,CASRTSGGYNEQFF,TGTGCCAGCCGGACTAGCGGGGGTTACAATGAGCAGTTCTTC
TRBD1,TRBV11-1,TRBJ1-1,-,CASSSNRDRVAEAFF,TGTGCCAGCAGCTCTAACCGGGACAGGGTCGCGGAAGCTTTCTTT
TRBD1,TRBV19,TRBJ1-5,-,CATLSSTAGGYQPQHF,TGTGCCACCCTCTCCTCAACAGCAGGGGGATATCAGCCCCAGCATTTT
TRBD1,TRBV29-1,TRBJ2-5,-,CSVGLTGVYQTQYF,TGCAGCGTTGGATTGACAGGGGTTTACCAGACCCAGTACTTC
TRBD1,TRBV12-5,TRBJ1-5,few,CASGHGQGFYSNQPQHF,TGTGCTAGTGGACACGGACAGGGGTTCTATAGCAATCAGCCCCAGCATTTT
TRBD1,TRBV3-1/TRBV3-2,TRBJ1-6,few,CASSHQGTGWGSPLHF,TGTGCCAGCAGCCACCAAGGGACAGGGTGGGGTTCACCCCTCCACTTT
TRBD2,TRBV6-5,TRBJ2-5,-,CASSLWGGETQYF,TGTGCCAGCAGCCTATGGGGGGGAGAGACCCAGTACTTC
TRBD1,TRBV29-1,TRBJ2-7,-,CSVGFGQGAYEQYF,TGCAGCGTTGGATTCGGACAGGGGGCTTACGAGCAGTACTTC
-,TRBV2,TRBJ2-7,-,CASALTHLNSEQYF,TGTGCCAGCGCCCTCACCCACCTCAACAGCGAGCAGTACTTC
TRBD2,TRBV5-1,TRBJ2-3,-,CASSLAGTSVTDTQYF,TGCGCCAGCAGCTTGGCCGGGACTAGCGTGACAGATACGCAGTATTTT